A single sample is the source of the 6 T cell receptor beta chains below, sequenced in a study of radiotherapy plus CTLA-4 blockade in lung cancer. Sequenced by immunoSEQ multiplex PCR; TCRdb stores in-frame clones only, minus some. The sample consists of about 84,000 clones, more than 70% of them appearing once. The sequencing used peripheral blood, collected from a patient treated with radiotherapy plus ipilimumab. These TCRs come from a human donor with non-small cell lung cancer that progressed on radiotherapy plus ipilimumab.

This clone occurred once. The chain uses TRBV9 and TRBJ1-4; maybe TRBD1 (5 bases). Germline assignment: CDR1 SGDLS and CDR2 YYNGEE. Trimming stripped 4 bases from V and 1 base from J, with 11 bases between. CDR3 length equals 15 residues. The CDR3, as DNA: TGTGCCAGCAGCCGGGGGACCTTAACTAATGAAAAACTGTTTTTT. It specifies CASSRGTLTNEKLFF. Variable domain in full (rest from reference TRBV9 and TRBJ1-4): DSGVTQTPKHLITATGQRVTLRCSPRSGDLSVYWYQQSLDQGLQFLIQYYNGEERAKGNILERFSAQQFPDLHSELNLSSLELGDSALYFCASSRGTLTNEKLFFGSGTQLSVL.

This clone has only one observation. The chain couples TRBV7-2 to TRBJ1-1, with D possibly TRBD1 on 5 matching bases. The CDR3 is 13 amino acids. From germline, CDR1 is SGHTA and CDR2 FQGNSA. V shed 5 bases and J shed 6 bases, with 13 bases lying between them. The CDR3 sequence is CASSPKAGAEAFF. Here the CDR3 DNA reads TGTGCCAGCAGCCCGAAGGCGGGGGCTGAAGCTTTCTTT.

This clone has only a few counts. This chain uses TRBV27 with TRBJ1-5; D gene uncertain. V was trimmed by 4 bases and J by 5 bases, leaving 9 bases between them. There are 13 residues in the CDR3. Germline loops: CDR1 MNHEY, CDR2 SMNVEV (reference sequence). The CDR3 region has the DNA TGTGCCAGCAGTTCCCGGGCTTATCAGCCCCAGCATTTT. It yields the protein CASSSRAYQPQHF.

The chain recombines TRBV7-3 with TRBJ1-1; no firm D call. Trimming left V 1 base short and J 4 bases short, with 10 bases between. This CDR3 contains 14 residues. Germline-derived CDR1 and CDR2 are SGHTA and FQGTGA. The CDR3 DNA sequence: TGTGCCAGCAGCTTAATGGGTAAGGGCACTGAAGCTTTCTTT. Translated, it gives CASSLMGKGTEAFF.

The gene calls are TRBV4-3 and TRBJ2-7; D ambiguous. CDR1 and CDR2 (germline): LGHNA, YSLEER. Deletions cut 0 bases from V and 6 bases from J, with 9 bases between. The CDR3 sequence is 13 residues long. The CDR3 DNA reads as TGCGCCAGCAGCCAAGAATACGGGTCCGAGCAGTACTTC. Its translation is CASSQEYGSEQYF.

The genes are TRBV6-5 and TRBJ2-1; D is undetermined. V lost 6 bases and J 9 bases, leaving 9 bases between the germline ends. Germline V gene sequence: CDR1 MNHEY, CDR2 SVGAGI. This CDR3 region has 11 residues. The CDR3 loop reads CASRFPGEQFF. The DNA for the CDR3 is TGTGCCAGCAGATTCCCGGGTGAGCAGTTCTTC.